These 22 T cell receptor beta chains share one sample of origin, sequenced in a study of metastatic and nonmetastatic thyroid tumors. Thyroid surgery took place with no prior treatment in any patient. TCRdb redid the clone calls on the PCR reads using MiXCR. The sample records fewer than 25,000 clones, about 17% being singletons. Sequences were obtained from adjacent normal tissue. These receptors came from a male donor with papillary thyroid cancer or a benign thyroid nodule (not recorded which). Some clones in this sample may be carry-over from other donors' samples.

The J gene is TRBJ1-2, the V gene TRBV11-2; possible D gene TRBD1, 6 bases. Looked up from germline, CDR1 is SGHAT and CDR2 is FQNNGV. Deletions cut 2 bases from V and 8 bases from J, with 18 bases between. CDR3 size: 15 residues. The CDR3 region is CASSLSFGTIEGYTF. In nucleotides, the CDR3 is TGTGCCAGCAGCTTAAGTTTCGGGACAATAGAGGGCTACACCTTC.

This clone came up many times. V and J are TRBV13 and TRBJ1-1, with D tentatively TRBD1 (6 bases). V lost 5 bases and J 6 bases, leaving 13 bases between the germline ends. The CDR3 has 13 amino acids. Per germline, CDR1 PRHDT and CDR2 FYEKMQ (reference sequence). The CDR3 loop is CASSLIQGPEAFF. The CDR3 coding sequence is TGTGCCAGCAGCCTCATACAGGGACCTGAAGCTTTCTTT.

This clone showed up many times. J is TRBJ2-1 and V is TRBV28; D is possibly TRBD2 (5 bases). V lost 5 bases, J lost 8 bases, and 16 bases lay in between. The length of the CDR3 is 14 residues. Germline V gene data show CDR1 as MDHEN and CDR2 as SYDVKM. The CDR3 loop is CASSLRGTGDEQFF. The DNA for the CDR3 is TGTGCCAGCAGTCTCCGAGGCACCGGGGATGAGCAGTTCTTC.

This clone was counted at least ten times. A read error may account for a junction end that differs from germline. The chain joins TRBV3-1 to TRBJ1-6, with 7 bases aligning to TRBD1. The CDR3 covers 18 residues. Germline V gene data show CDR1 as LGHDT and CDR2 as YNNKEL (reference sequence). CDR3 DNA sequence: TGTGCCAGCAGTCAAGAGAACAGGGGACGCCTCTATAATTCACCCCTCCACTTT. Translating gives CASSQENRGRLYNSPLHF.

At least ten counts were recorded for this clone. The chain uses TRBV2 and TRBJ1-1, with D unclear. The CDR3 totals 11 residues. Germline CDR1 and CDR2: SNHLY and FYNNEI. V was clipped by 3 bases and J by 8 bases, with 7 bases between them. The CDR3 nucleotides read TGTGCCAGCAGTGAGAGCCCCGAAGCTTTCTTT. Translated: CASSESPEAFF.

A word on this clone: This may stem from a read error, because a much larger clone lies one nucleotide away. Distinct nucleotide sequences in the sample also encode this CDR3. The CDR3 DNA is TGCGCCAGTAGCCAAGCCAATGGACAGGGGTTGATAGATACGCAGTATTTT. Protein sequence: CASSQANGQGLIDTQYF. The chain carries TRBV4-1 and TRBJ2-3; TRBD1 aligns across 9 bases. This CDR3 is 17 amino acids long. Germline CDR1 MGHRA, CDR2 YSYEKL.

With regard to this clone: A much larger clone differs from this one at a single base, so this may be a read error. The sample has other DNA sequences that encode this CDR3 too. V usage is TRBV11-1 and J usage is TRBJ2-1; 15 positions agree with TRBD2. Germline V lookup: CDR1 SGHAT, CDR2 FQDESV (reference sequence). The length of the CDR3 is 18 residues. The CDR3: CASSLLPGLAGGDNEQFF. The CDR3 nucleotides are TGCGCCAGCAGCTTACTTCCGGGACTAGCGGGAGGAGACAATGAGCAGTTCTTC.

The chain carries TRBV30 and TRBJ2-1; 14 positions match TRBD2. Germline CDR1 reads GTSNPN; CDR2 reads SVGIG (reference sequence). The CDR3 loop spans 18 amino acids. Trimming at V came to 2 bases and at J to 4 bases, leaving 10 bases not matched to a gene. The CDR3 DNA follows: TGTGCCTGGAGTATCGGGACTAGCGGGAGAATAGGGTACAATGAGCAGTTCTTC. Its translation: CAWSIGTSGRIGYNEQFF. Supplemented by reference TRBV30 and TRBJ2-1, the full variable domain reads SQTIHQWPATLVQPVGSPLSLECTVEGTSNPNLYWYRQAAGRGLQLLFYSVGIGQISSEVPQNLSASRPQDRQFILSSKKLLLSDSGFYLCAWSIGTSGRIGYNEQFFGPGTRLTVL.

This clone was seen ten or more times. The V call is TRBV2, the J call TRBJ2-1; D gene unclear. Germline V gene sequence: CDR1 SNHLY, CDR2 FYNNEI. The germline V and J ends were trimmed by 3 bases and 4 bases, with 7 bases remaining between them. CDR3 length: 13 amino acids. CDR3 nucleotide sequence: TGTGCCAGCAGTGATTGGGTTTACAATGAGCAGTTCTTC. Amino acids: CASSDWVYNEQFF.

In this sample, this clone turned up a few times. The chain carries TRBV20-1 and TRBJ2-1; unclear D gene. The V gene lost 3 bases and the J gene lost 5 bases, with 17 bases spanning the gap. Germline CDR1 and CDR2: DFQATT and SNEGSKA (reference sequence). The CDR3 runs to 15 residues. The CDR3 region has the DNA TGCAGTGCTAGCATCCGGTCCTACGGACACAATGAGCAGTTCTTC. Protein sequence: CSASIRSYGHNEQFF.

Of note for this clone: At one boundary the junction diverges from the germline segment, which might be a read error. This chain connects TRBV28 to TRBJ1-3; D ambiguous. The CDR3 extends over 15 amino acids. Germline V CDR1 and CDR2: MDHEN, SYDVKM. CDR3 amino acids: CASSLWHLSRNTVYF. The DNA of the CDR3 is TGTGCCAGCAGTTTATGGCATCTCTCTCGAAACACCGTATATTTT. Full variable domain (outside the CDR3, taken from reference TRBV28 and TRBJ1-3): DVKVTQSSRYLVKRTGEKVFLECVQDMDHENMFWYRQDPGLGLRLIYFSYDVKMKEKGDIPEGYSVSREKKERFSLILESASTNQTSMYLCASSLWHLSRNTVYFGEGSWLTVV.

This clone was observed many times. This sequence may be a read error, since a much larger clone differs from it by one base. At the DNA level, this CDR3 is encoded by other sequences in the same sample as well. This chain uses TRBV28 with TRBJ2-5; D call uncertain. Germline-derived CDR1 and CDR2 are MDHEN and SYDVKM. Trimming left V 4 bases short and J 5 bases short, with 17 bases between. The CDR3 length is 15 residues. CDR3 DNA: TGTGCCAGCAGTTCCGCCCACAGAGCTAAGGAGACCCAGTACTTC. Translating gives CASSSAHRAKETQYF.

This chain links TRBV9 with TRBJ2-2; D ambiguous. The V gene's germline CDR1 is SGDLS and CDR2 YYNGEE. The length of the CDR3 is 15 residues. The germline V and J ends were trimmed by 3 bases and 4 bases, with 13 bases remaining between them. The CDR3: CASSATWCVTGELFF. In DNA form, the CDR3 reads TGTGCCAGCAGCGCGACATGGTGTGTCACCGGGGAGCTGTTTTTT.

In this sample, this clone is medium-sized. J is TRBJ2-5 and V is TRBV27, with D unresolved. Germline assignment: CDR1 MNHEY and CDR2 SMNVEV (reference sequence). V was shortened by 11 bases and J by 3 bases, with 10 bases between the two germline ends. The CDR3 consists of 11 residues. CDR3 sequence reads: CAGPTEETQYF. The CDR3 DNA reads as TGTGCCGGTCCGACGGAAGAGACCCAGTACTTC.

This clone showed up many times. This chain uses TRBV7-2 with TRBJ2-2, with no clear D. CDR3 length: 19 residues. In germline, CDR1 is SGHTA, CDR2 FQGNSA. Deletions cut 3 bases from V and 1 base from J, with 21 bases between. The CDR3 spells CASSFPGPKSRGNTGELFF. The CDR3 DNA reads TGTGCCAGCAGCTTCCCCGGGCCCAAGTCCCGCGGGAACACCGGGGAGCTGTTTTTT. The whole variable domain, remainder taken from reference TRBV7-2 and TRBJ2-2, is GAGVSQSPSNKVTEKGKDVELRCDPISGHTALYWYRQSLGQGLEFLIYFQGNSAPDKSGLPSDRFSAERTGGSVSTLTIQRTQQEDSAVYLCASSFPGPKSRGNTGELFFGEGSRLTVL.

This clone was seen repeatedly, ten times or more. This chain connects TRBV5-1 to TRBJ2-3; 8 nucleotides align to TRBD2. Germline V gives CDR1 SGHRS, CDR2 YFSETQ. The CDR3 extends over 14 amino acids. V was pared by 6 bases and J by 2 bases, with 5 bases of the junction left unmatched. The CDR3 bases are TGCGCCAGCATGGCGGGAGGATTCACAGATACGCAGTATTTT. Amino acids: CASMAGGFTDTQYF.

The rearrangement links TRBV20-1 to TRBJ2-5, with a weak D call TRBD1 (6 bases). The CDR3 is 18 amino acids. The V end lost 1 base, the J end lost 8 bases, and 29 bases lay between the germline ends. Germline lookup yields CDR1 DFQATT and CDR2 SNEGSKA (reference sequence). CDR3 DNA sequence: TGCAGTGCTAGAGCATACTCCTCGGGGCAGGGGATCCAATATACCCAGTACTTC. Amino acid sequence: CSARAYSSGQGIQYTQYF.

This clone was seen ten or more times. The chain carries TRBV5-1 and TRBJ1-1; 7 positions match TRBD1. In germline, CDR1 is SGHRS, CDR2 YFSETQ. The CDR3 consists of 13 residues. Trimming removed 6 bases from V and 5 bases from J; junction bases left unmatched: 7. The CDR3 sequence: CASTQTGETEAFF. CDR3 in DNA: TGCGCCAGCACCCAAACAGGGGAAACTGAAGCTTTCTTT.

This clone came up many times. This may be a read error: a much more frequent sequence differs by one nucleotide. As the CDR3 is not closed by the conserved phenylalanine or tryptophan, this likely results from a read error. Other DNA sequences of this sample code for an identical CDR3. V is TRBV5-6 and J is TRBJ1-6; tentative D call: TRBD1 (5 bases). This CDR3 is built from 17 residues. CDR1 SGHDT and CDR2 YYEEEE come from the germline V gene. V was shortened by 4 bases and J by 0 bases, with 14 bases between the two germline ends. CDR3 sequence reads: CASSTVGESSYNSPLHL. CDR3 sequence (DNA): TGTGCCAGCAGCACCGTGGGGGAGAGCTCCTATAATTCACCCCTCCACCTT.

This clone was observed once. This rearrangement joins TRBV20-1 to TRBJ2-7; D unresolved. CDR1 is DFQATT and CDR2 is SNEGSKA in the germline V gene (reference sequence). V lost 6 bases and J lost 5, with 17 bases in between. CDR3 size: 13 residues. CDR3: CSAPEAVFNEQYF. CDR3 nucleotides: TGCAGTGCACCTGAGGCAGTTTTTAACGAGCAGTACTTC.

This clone was counted only a few times. One junction end does not reproduce the germline sequence, and a read error may be involved. CDR3 protein: CARTQGGRVYEHYF. Here the CDR3 DNA reads TGTGCCAGAACACAGGGAGGCAGGGTCTACGAGCATTACTTC. The rearrangement links TRBV28 to TRBJ2-7, with D perhaps being TRBD1 or TRBD2 (6 bases each). CDR3 length equals 14 residues. Looked up from germline, CDR1 is MDHEN and CDR2 is SYDVKM.

This clone was seen many times. The chain joins TRBV2 to TRBJ1-2; 12 bases are shared with TRBD1. Trimming cost V 8 bases and J 5 bases; bases outside gene matches: 12. The length of the CDR3 is 16 residues. CDR1 and CDR2 from the germline V gene are SNHLY and FYNNEI. The CDR3 loop reads CASVGGTGGAEYGYTF. The CDR3 nucleotides are TGTGCCAGCGTTGGAGGGACAGGGGGCGCTGAATATGGCTACACCTTC.